This is a list of T cell receptor beta chains from one sample in a study of OX40 agonist ivuxolimab in advanced cancers. Profiling relied on immunoSEQ multiplex PCR, and the TCRdb table lists in-frame clones only, not all of them. This table holds 55,000 to 70,000 clones, about four fifths found once. The sequencing used CD4+ or CD8+ T cells sorted from blood, collected in a trial of the OX40 agonist ivuxolimab. These receptors were obtained from an adult with an advanced solid tumor such as melanoma, head and neck, liver or kidney cancer. Each CDR3 is given with its conserved first and last residue. A D gene is named only where the DNA matches it firmly. Clone size is stated in some rows and not others, as once, few, many or a class when expanded.

TRBJ1-1	NA	NA	TRBV7-9	CASSLVPRAFF	TGTGCCAGCAGCCTGGTTCCGAGGGCTTTCTTT
TRBJ1-4	TRBD1	NA	TRBV9	CASSPETGYRKLFF	TGTGCCAGCAGCCCGGAGACAGGGTATAGAAAACTGTTTTTT
TRBJ2-1	NA	NA	TRBV18	CASSPQVRYNEQFF	TGTGCCAGCTCACCACAGGTCAGATACAATGAGCAGTTCTTC
TRBJ2-7	NA	NA	TRBV27	CASPILWGVLSEQYF	TGTGCCAGCCCCATCCTGTGGGGGGTGTTAAGCGAGCAGTACTTC
TRBJ1-5	TRBD1	NA	TRBV6-6	CASSPPGGEPQHF	TGTGCCAGCAGTCCCCCAGGGGGGGAGCCCCAGCATTTT
TRBJ2-2	NA	few	TRBV15	CATSREQGLGGELFF	TGTGCCACCAGCAGAGAGCAGGGTTTAGGCGGGGAGCTGTTTTTT
TRBJ2-6	NA	NA	TRBV2	CASSRAGPSGANVLTF	TGTGCCAGCAGTCGCGCAGGGCCCTCTGGGGCCAACGTCCTGACTTTC
TRBJ1-1	NA	NA	TRBV28	CASIPGQIWNTEAFF	TGTGCCAGCATCCCCGGACAGATTTGGAACACTGAAGCTTTCTTT
TRBJ2-7	TRBD1	NA	TRBV9	CASSGGQGSYEQYF	TGTGCCAGCAGCGGGGGACAGGGCTCCTACGAGCAGTACTTC
TRBJ2-5	NA	NA	TRBV28	CASSPPDRTQETQYF	TGTGCCAGCAGCCCACCTGACAGGACTCAAGAGACCCAGTACTTC
TRBJ1-6	TRBD1	NA	TRBV5-4	CASSLVDRGSPLHF	TGTGCCAGCAGCTTGGTCGACAGGGGTTCACCCCTCCACTTT
TRBJ1-2	TRBD1	few	TRBV28	CASSTPGQGHWGYTF	TGTGCCAGCAGTACACCGGGACAGGGTCATTGGGGCTACACCTTC
TRBJ2-7	NA	NA	TRBV6-5	CASSYSWESSYEQYF	TGTGCCAGCAGTTACTCCTGGGAGAGCTCCTACGAGCAGTACTTC
TRBJ2-5	NA	NA	TRBV7-9	CASSYGATETQYF	TGTGCCAGCAGCTACGGGGCTACGGAGACCCAGTACTTC
TRBJ2-3	NA	NA	TRBV18	CASSETREDFTSTDTQYF	TGTGCCAGCTCAGAGACCCGGGAAGACTTTACTAGCACAGATACGCAGTATTTT
TRBJ2-1	TRBD2	NA	TRBV7-2	CASRGAGGSLYNEQFF	TGTGCCAGCAGGGGAGCGGGGGGGTCCCTCTACAATGAGCAGTTCTTC
TRBJ2-7	NA	medium-sized	TRBV18	CASSPGSTSTYEQYF	TGTGCCAGCTCACCAGGCTCGACTAGTACCTACGAGCAGTACTTC
TRBJ2-5	TRBD1	NA	TRBV7-2	CASTKGAGQETQYF	TGTGCCAGCACCAAGGGGGCAGGCCAAGAGACCCAGTACTTC
TRBJ2-5	NA	NA	TRBV11-1	CASSLNGARETQYF	TGTGCCAGCAGCTTAAATGGGGCAAGGGAGACCCAGTACTTC
TRBJ2-3	NA	NA	TRBV6-5	CASSWTTDTQYF	TGTGCCAGCAGTTGGACCACAGATACGCAGTATTTT
TRBJ2-5	NA	NA	TRBV5-1	CASSPNVGLQETQYF	TGCGCCAGCAGCCCAAACGTGGGGTTACAAGAGACCCAGTACTTC
TRBJ1-1	TRBD1	NA	TRBV7-8	CASSHTGGTEAFF	TGTGCCAGCAGCCATACAGGGGGCACTGAAGCTTTCTTT
TRBJ1-2	NA	once	TRBV5-1	CASSLTGYGYTF	TGCGCCAGCAGCCTAACAGGGTATGGCTACACCTTC
TRBJ2-1	TRBD2	NA	TRBV7-3	CASSLISGGIHNEQFF	TGTGCCAGCAGCTTAATAAGCGGGGGAATTCACAATGAGCAGTTCTTC
TRBJ2-3	TRBD1	NA	TRBV4-2	CASSQDVQGASSIATDTQYF	TGTGCCAGCAGCCAAGATGTACAGGGGGCGAGTTCGATTGCTACAGATACGCAGTATTTT
TRBJ2-5	NA	once	TRBV27	CASSPPNLETQYF	TGTGCCAGCAGTCCCCCCAACCTGGAAACCCAGTACTTC
TRBJ2-3	NA	NA	TRBV9	CASSASTASTDTQYF	TGTGCCAGCAGCGCCTCTACGGCTAGCACAGATACGCAGTATTTT
TRBJ2-7	NA	NA	TRBV18	CASSRQTEDYEQYF	TGTGCCAGCTCGAGGCAGACCGAAGACTACGAGCAGTACTTC